This passage covers 28 T cell receptor beta chains from one sample sequenced in a study of breast tumors, draining lymph nodes, adjacent tissues. The lymph nodes were axillary draining lymph nodes from breast cancer patients. TCRdb re-called the multiplex PCR reads through MiXCR, storing one row per CDR3 protein. Among some 230,000 distinct CDR3 sequences listed, less than 40% were seen once. Input material: axillary lymph node tissue. The source of these receptors is a female donor with breast cancer. Some clones in this sample may be carry-over from other donors' samples.

The table lists this clonotype with many counts. The chain has TRBV29-1 and TRBJ1-3; tentatively, D is TRBD1 (6 bases). V was pared by 7 bases and J by 0 bases, with 13 bases between. There are 14 residues in the CDR3. In germline, CDR1 is SQVTM, CDR2 ANQGSEA. The CDR3 DNA sequence: TGCAGCGCCTCTGGGGGGCTCTCTGGAAACACCATATATTTT. Translating gives CSASGGLSGNTIYF.

This clonotype was observed at least ten times. The chain links TRBV11-3 to TRBJ2-7, with D uncertain. The CDR3 length is 14 residues. V lost 5 bases, J lost 0 bases, and 11 bases lay in between. Per germline, CDR1 SGHNT and CDR2 YENEEA. The CDR3 protein is CASSLTGPSYEQYF. The CDR3 nucleotides are TGTGCCAGCAGCCTAACCGGACCCTCCTACGAGCAGTACTTC.

This clonotype has at least ten counts. The chain carries TRBV18 and TRBJ1-6; D remains unclear. The CDR3 totals 16 residues. CDR1 is KGHSH, CDR2 LQKENI, per germline. V lost 3 bases, J lost 0 bases, and 9 bases lay in between. CDR3 protein: CASSPARSSYNSPLHF. CDR3 in DNA: TGTGCCAGCTCACCTGCTAGGAGCTCCTATAATTCACCCCTCCACTTT.

Many counts were recorded for this clonotype. This chain links TRBV20-1 with TRBJ2-7; 11 nucleotides align to TRBD2. The V gene end was trimmed by 3 bases and the J gene end by 4 bases; junction bases not matched to a gene: 2. The CDR3 is made up of 13 amino acids. Germline CDR1 DFQATT, CDR2 SNEGSKA (reference sequence). The CDR3 is CSARASGRYEQYF. Written as DNA, the CDR3 is TGCAGTGCTAGGGCTAGCGGGAGGTACGAGCAGTACTTC.

Concerning this clonotype itself: Because the CDR3 is missing its conserved closing phenylalanine or tryptophan, this is likely a read error. The chain joins TRBV5-8 to TRBJ2-5; no firm D call. CDR1 and CDR2 from the germline V gene are SGHTS and YDEGEE. The CDR3 has 14 amino acids. CDR3 sequence (DNA): TGCGCCAGCAGCCCCGGCGGCCCCCAAGAGACCCAGTACCTC. Its protein product is CASSPGGPQETQYL.

The V call is TRBV5-1, the J call TRBJ1-5, with TRBD1 matching over 8 bases. This CDR3 has 15 residues. Germline loops: CDR1 SGHRS, CDR2 YFSETQ. J lost 7 bases, V lost 1 base, and 7 bases had no gene match. CDR3 in DNA: TGCGCCAGCAGCTTGAGGACAGGGCTAGACCAGCCCCAGCATTTT. Its protein is CASSLRTGLDQPQHF.

A remark on this clonotype: Germline and junction disagree at one end, which may indicate a read error. V usage is TRBV7-7 and J usage is TRBJ2-6; D may be TRBD2 (6 bases). The CDR3 contains 18 residues. Germline lookup yields CDR1 SSHAT and CDR2 FNYEAQ (reference sequence). This chain's CDR3 is CASRSGTPSTDTANVLTF. In nucleotides, the CDR3 is TGTGCTAGCAGATCCGGGACTCCTAGCACAGATACAGCCAACGTCCTGACTTTC.

There are many counts of this clonotype. J is TRBJ2-2 and V is TRBV19, with TRBD1 identical over 8 bases. CDR3 length equals 13 residues. The V segment lost 10 bases and the J segment 1 base; nucleotides outside the gene matches: 2. Germline CDR1 and CDR2: LNHDA and SQIVND (reference sequence). Here the CDR3 reads CATDRENTGELFF. For the CDR3, the DNA is TGTGCCACGGACAGGGAGAACACCGGGGAGCTGTTTTTT.

In this sample, this clonotype turned up many times. CDR3 coding DNA: TGTGCCAGCAGCTCGTCGGGACAGGTGCTCGGGGAAAAACTGTTTTTT. It yields the protein CASSSSGQVLGEKLFF. The genes are TRBV5-8 and TRBJ1-4; 8 bases map to TRBD1. Germline V lookup: CDR1 SGHTS, CDR2 YDEGEE. Germline trimming cut 3 bases from V and 8 bases from J; bases unmatched to any gene: 12. The CDR3 extends over 16 amino acids.

This clonotype was seen at least ten times. The V gene is TRBV2, the J gene TRBJ2-5, with 9 bases fitting TRBD1. The CDR3 sequence is 15 residues long. CDR1 and CDR2 (germline): SNHLY, FYNNEI. Trimming cost V 6 bases and J 4 bases; bases outside gene matches: 9. The CDR3 DNA is TGTGCCAGCAGCCGGACAGGGGCACTGGGAGAGACCCAGTACTTC. Translating it yields CASSRTGALGETQYF.

In this sample, this clonotype turned up many times. The rearrangement links TRBV30 to TRBJ2-7; TRBD1 is a possible D gene (5 bases). The V end was cut by 1 base, the J end by 0 bases, with 10 bases between. CDR3 length equals 14 residues. CDR1 and CDR2 from the germline V gene are GTSNPN and SVGIG (reference sequence). CDR3 region: CAWSGGHPSYEQYF. Here the CDR3 DNA reads TGTGCCTGGAGTGGCGGACACCCCTCCTACGAGCAGTACTTC.

The chain's CDR3 is CSAVISGANGELFF. CDR3 in DNA: TGCAGTGCTGTCATTAGCGGGGCGAACGGGGAGCTGTTTTTT. The genes are TRBV20-1 and TRBJ2-2; 8 bases fit TRBD2. Trimming removed 5 bases from V and 7 bases from J; junction bases left unmatched: 9. From germline, CDR1 is DFQATT and CDR2 SNEGSKA (reference sequence). The CDR3 is 14 amino acids.

This clonotype was seen only a few times. The chain is built from TRBV20-1 and TRBJ2-1; no definite D call. Germline V lookup: CDR1 DFQATT, CDR2 SNEGSKA (reference sequence). Trimming removed 2 bases at V and 0 bases at J, with 11 bases between. The CDR3 covers 15 residues. CDR3 nucleotide sequence: TGCAGTGCTAGAAAGCGTCAGAGCTCCTACAATGAGCAGTTCTTC. Protein sequence: CSARKRQSSYNEQFF.

This clonotype showed up many times. The chain carries TRBV7-6 and TRBJ2-3; the match to TRBD2 covers 9 bases. Unmatched junction bases numbered 4, after V lost 1 base and J lost 5 bases. The CDR3 loop spans 15 amino acids. From germline, CDR1 is SGHVS and CDR2 FNYEAQ. CDR3 sequence reads: CASSLGGGARDTQYF. CDR3 coding DNA: TGTGCCAGCAGCTTAGGCGGGGGGGCCAGAGATACGCAGTATTTT.

This chain links TRBV5-1 with TRBJ1-1, with 7 bases lining up with TRBD1. The CDR3 totals 14 residues. The germline V gene encodes CDR1 SGHRS and CDR2 YFSETQ. J was trimmed by 0 bases and V by 5 bases; bases with no gene match: 4. The CDR3 sequence is CASSTTGMNTEAFF. CDR3 bases: TGCGCCAGCAGTACGACAGGGATGAACACTGAAGCTTTCTTT.

About this clonotype: A much larger clone differs by one base, so this may be a read error. The chain links TRBV5-4 to TRBJ1-5, with D possibly TRBD1 on 6 matching bases. Germline assignment: CDR1 SGHNT and CDR2 YYREEE (reference sequence). The CDR3 is made up of 15 amino acids. V was shortened by 0 bases and J by 6 bases, with 13 bases between the two germline ends. CDR3 residues: CASSLGGQRSQPQHF. The CDR3 nucleotides read TGTGCCAGCAGCTTGGGGGGACAACGCAGTCAGCCCCAGCATTTT.

The chain couples TRBV15 to TRBJ2-7; 9 positions agree with TRBD1. The V gene end was trimmed by 4 bases and the J gene end by 4 bases; junction bases not matched to a gene: 8. From germline, CDR1 is LNHNV and CDR2 YYDKDF (reference sequence). This CDR3 is built from 15 residues. In DNA, the CDR3 is TGTGCCACCAGCACCTCCGGGACAGGGAGATACGAGCAGTACTTC. The encoded protein is CATSTSGTGRYEQYF.

This clonotype was counted many times. V gene TRBV20-1 combines with J gene TRBJ1-3, with TRBD1 as a possible D gene (6 bases). The CDR3 has 15 amino acids. V was shortened by 6 bases and J by 0 bases, with 15 bases between the two germline ends. Germline V CDR1 and CDR2: DFQATT, SNEGSKA (reference sequence). CDR3 amino acids: CSARTALSSGNTIYF. The DNA of the CDR3 is TGCAGTGCCCGGACAGCGTTGAGCTCTGGAAACACCATATATTTT.

This chain joins TRBV7-3 and TRBJ2-1; TRBD2 matches 11 bases. CDR3 length: 15 amino acids. Germline V gene lookup returns CDR1 SGHTA and CDR2 FQGTGA. The J segment lost 6 bases and the V segment lost 4 bases, leaving 5 bases of the junction unmatched. The CDR3 sequence: CASSYLAGGRNEQFF. CDR3 bases: TGTGCCAGCAGCTATCTAGCGGGGGGACGCAATGAGCAGTTCTTC.

At least ten counts were recorded for this clonotype. The chain combines TRBV11-3 with TRBJ2-1; possibly TRBD2 for D (6 bases). The germline V gene encodes CDR1 SGHNT and CDR2 YENEEA. Trimming removed 1 base at V and 8 bases at J, with 6 bases between. The CDR3 extends over 12 amino acids. CDR3: CASSLGRDEQFF. The CDR3 DNA reads TGTGCCAGCAGCTTAGGGAGGGATGAGCAGTTCTTC.

V usage is TRBV2 and J usage is TRBJ2-6; D perhaps matches TRBD1 (6 bases). Germline V lookup: CDR1 SNHLY, CDR2 FYNNEI. V was clipped by 6 bases and J by 3 bases, with 18 bases between them. The CDR3 loop spans 17 amino acids. The CDR3 region has the DNA TGTGCCAGCAGAGAACCCTTGACAGGAAATGGGGCCAACGTCCTGACTTTC. Translating gives CASREPLTGNGANVLTF.

The CDR3 DNA follows: TGTGCCACCTCCGGGACAGGGGGCAATCAGCCCCAGCATTTT. Residues: CATSGTGGNQPQHF. The chain carries TRBV24-1 and TRBJ1-5, with 10 positions matching TRBD1. Germline V lookup: CDR1 KGHDR, CDR2 SFDVKD. This CDR3 contains 14 residues. Unmatched junction bases numbered 3, after V lost 9 bases and J lost 2 bases.

This clonotype was recorded a few times. The chain couples TRBV27 to TRBJ1-6; D unresolved. The CDR3 runs to 12 residues. Germline loops: CDR1 MNHEY, CDR2 SMNVEV (reference sequence). The V end lost 5 bases, the J end lost 7 bases, and 6 bases lay between the germline ends. CDR3 sequence reads: CASSGGNSPLHF. In DNA form, the CDR3 reads TGTGCCAGCAGTGGAGGAAATTCACCCCTCCACTTT.

This clonotype has a count of ten or more. V gene TRBV11-3 combines with J gene TRBJ2-1; 14 bases agree with TRBD2. Trimming cost V 3 bases and J 7 bases; bases outside gene matches: 5. The germline V gene has CDR1 SGHNT and CDR2 YENEEA. The CDR3 loop spans 16 amino acids. The CDR3 region has the DNA TGTGCCAGCAGCTTTGGGACTAGCGGGAGTCTTAATGAGCAGTTCTTC. Amino acid sequence: CASSFGTSGSLNEQFF.

This clonotype was seen more than once but under ten times. CDR3 nucleotide sequence: TGTGCCAGCAGCTGGGGGACAGCGATCGGTTACGAGCAGTACTTC. This gives the protein CASSWGTAIGYEQYF. The V and J genes are TRBV5-4 and TRBJ2-7, with 7 nucleotides matching TRBD1. The length of the CDR3 is 15 residues. V shed 3 bases and J 4 bases; nucleotides not matched to a gene: 10. Germline CDR1 SGHNT, CDR2 YYREEE (reference sequence).

This chain connects TRBV7-8 to TRBJ1-1; D uncertain. Deletions cut 5 bases from V and 0 bases from J, with 22 bases between. The CDR3 extends over 18 amino acids. Per the germline V gene, CDR1 is SGHVS and CDR2 is FQNEAQ. The CDR3 sequence is CASSHMHGSTGMNTEAFF. The CDR3 DNA reads as TGTGCCAGCAGCCACATGCATGGTTCAACGGGGATGAACACTGAAGCTTTCTTT.

This clonotype showed up many times. The chain employs TRBV24-1 and TRBJ2-5; TRBD2 matches at 12 bases. With 4 bases clipped from V and 5 bases from J, the junction kept 4 bases outside the gene matches. Germline V lookup: CDR1 KGHDR, CDR2 SFDVKD. The length of the CDR3 is 15 residues. CDR3 coding DNA: TGTGCCACCAGTGAGACTAGCGGGAGTGGGGAGACCCAGTACTTC. This translates into CATSETSGSGETQYF.

This clonotype was observed at least ten times. The chain uses TRBV15 and TRBJ2-7; D may be TRBD1 (5 bases). Deletions cut 6 bases from V and 7 bases from J, with 16 bases between. CDR3 length: 13 residues. Germline V CDR1 and CDR2: LNHNV, YYDKDF (reference sequence). CDR3 nucleotide sequence: TGTGCCACCAGTACAGGCGGAACACAGGAGCAGTACTTC. The encoded protein is CATSTGGTQEQYF.